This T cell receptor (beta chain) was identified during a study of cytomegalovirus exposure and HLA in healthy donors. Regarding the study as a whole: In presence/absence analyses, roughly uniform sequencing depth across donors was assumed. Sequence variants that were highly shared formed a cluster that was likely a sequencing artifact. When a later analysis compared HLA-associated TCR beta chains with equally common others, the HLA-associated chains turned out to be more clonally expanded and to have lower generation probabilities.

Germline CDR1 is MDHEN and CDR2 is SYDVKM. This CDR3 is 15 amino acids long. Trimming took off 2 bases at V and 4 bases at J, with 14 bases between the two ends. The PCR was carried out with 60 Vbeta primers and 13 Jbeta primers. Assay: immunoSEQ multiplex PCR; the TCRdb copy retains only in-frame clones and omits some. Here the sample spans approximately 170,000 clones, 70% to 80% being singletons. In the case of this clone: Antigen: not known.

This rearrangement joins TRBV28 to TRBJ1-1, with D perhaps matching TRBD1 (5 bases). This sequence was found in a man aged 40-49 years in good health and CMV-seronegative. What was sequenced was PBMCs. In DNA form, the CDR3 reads TGTGCCAGCAGTTTACAGGGTGGGTTGATCACTGAAGCTTTCTTT. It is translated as CASSLQGGLITEAFF.